The 26 T cell receptor beta chains below come from one sample, sequenced in a study of T cell repertoires in cytomegalovirus infection. TCRdb reanalysed the reads using MiXCR and keeps one entry per CDR3 protein. The profile covers more than 350,000 distinct CDR3 sequences, with 25% to 40% appearing a single time and about 13% taken by the ten largest. The specimen was PBMCs. The receptors originated from a human donor in good health (CMV status not recorded). Some clones in this sample may be carry-over from other donors' samples.

This rearrangement joins TRBV6-5 to TRBJ1-5, with TRBD1 as a possible D gene (5 bases). Germline V gene sequence: CDR1 MNHEY, CDR2 SVGAGI. The V end was cut by 2 bases, the J end by 7 bases, with 12 bases between. The CDR3 has 14 residues. CDR3 protein: CASSYGPGNQPQHF. The CDR3 DNA follows: TGTGCCAGCAGTTACGGTCCAGGGAACCAGCCCCAGCATTTT.

The V and J genes are TRBV15 and TRBJ1-5; 9 nucleotides match TRBD1. The CDR3 sequence is 15 residues long. Germline CDR1 is LNHNV and CDR2 is YYDKDF (reference sequence). With V trimmed by 5 bases and J by 3 bases, 5 bases remained unmatched. CDR3 nucleotide sequence: TGTGCCACCAGCCCAGGGACAGGGTACAATCAGCCCCAGCATTTT. As protein: CATSPGTGYNQPQHF.

On this clonotype itself: Lacking the conserved final phenylalanine or tryptophan, this CDR3 likely reflects a read error. This chain joins TRBV4-1 and TRBJ1-2; TRBD1 agrees at 8 bases. The CDR3 runs 14 residues. Germline CDR1 reads MGHRA; CDR2 reads YSYEKL. V was clipped by 1 base and J by 3 bases; unmatched bases: 1. This CDR3 is CASSQAGGDYGYTL. The CDR3, as DNA: TGCGCCAGCAGCCAAGCAGGGGGCGACTATGGCTACACCTTA.

This clonotype appeared many times. V usage is TRBV28 and J usage is TRBJ2-7, with D possibly called TRBD1 or TRBD2 (6 bases each). Trimming stripped 4 bases from V and 2 bases from J, with 18 bases between. This CDR3 comprises 16 residues. Per germline, CDR1 MDHEN and CDR2 SYDVKM. The CDR3, as DNA: TGTGCCAGCAGTTCCGGGGCGGGACACCCTACCTACGAGCAGTACTTC. Translating it yields CASSSGAGHPTYEQYF.

This clonotype was counted only a few times. The chain combines TRBV6-2 or TRBV6-3 with TRBJ2-3; the D call may be TRBD1 or TRBD2 (5 bases each). The CDR3 sequence is 15 residues long. Germline V gene lookup returns CDR1 MNHEY and CDR2 SVGEGT. V was shortened by 8 bases and J by 1 base, with 16 bases between the two germline ends. CDR3 protein: CASRGAPRRTDTQYF. The CDR3 coding sequence is TGTGCCAGCCGGGGCGCCCCGCGGCGCACAGATACGCAGTATTTT.

This clonotype appeared a few times. The rearrangement joins TRBV2 to TRBJ1-2; the D gene is possibly TRBD1 (5 bases). Trimming took off 2 bases at V and 5 bases at J, with 15 bases between the two ends. The CDR3 runs to 15 residues. CDR1 and CDR2 from the germline V gene are SNHLY and FYNNEI. The CDR3 region is CASSELAGMPYGYTF. The CDR3 coding sequence is TGTGCCAGCAGTGAACTGGCAGGGATGCCATATGGCTACACCTTC.

About this clonotype itself: This CDR3 fails to terminate in the conserved phenylalanine or tryptophan, so it likely reflects a read error. V is TRBV12-3 or TRBV12-4 and J is TRBJ2-7; a possible D gene is TRBD1 (6 bases). CDR3 size: 14 residues. The V end lost 0 bases, the J end lost 0 bases, and 6 bases lay between the germline ends. The CDR3 nucleotides are TGTGCCAGCAGTTTAGCGGGGGCCTCCTACGAGCAGTACTTA. Its translation is CASSLAGASYEQYL.

This sequence joins TRBV20-1 and TRBJ1-1; 9 nucleotides match TRBD1. Germline loops: CDR1 DFQATT, CDR2 SNEGSKA (reference sequence). V was pared by 7 bases and J by 5 bases, with 5 bases of the junction left unmatched. The CDR3 consists of 12 residues. As DNA, the CDR3 is TGCAGTGTCACGACAGGGGGGACTGAAGCTTTCTTT. Protein sequence: CSVTTGGTEAFF.

This clonotype was counted many times. The rearrangement joins TRBV6-1 to TRBJ2-7; D is tentatively TRBD1 or TRBD2 (5 bases each). The germline gives CDR1 MNHNS, CDR2 SASEGT. V was cut by 5 bases and J by 5 bases, with 7 bases left in between. CDR3 length equals 11 residues. CDR3 loop: CASSSGHEQYF. The CDR3 DNA reads TGTGCCAGCAGTTCGGGGCACGAGCAGTACTTC.

The chain carries TRBV6-1 and TRBJ1-2, with a tentative D call TRBD1 (5 bases). V was cut by 8 bases and J by 8 bases, with 18 bases left in between. From germline, CDR1 is MNHNS and CDR2 SASEGT. The CDR3 is made up of 13 amino acids. The CDR3 protein is CASWIQGFGGYTF. The CDR3 DNA reads TGTGCCAGCTGGATCCAGGGATTCGGGGGCTACACCTTC.

To note about this clonotype: A much larger clonotype is one base distant, so this may be a read error. In this CDR3 the conserved last residue, phenylalanine or tryptophan, is missing, so a read error is likely. The chain couples TRBV7-6 to TRBJ2-5, with D perhaps matching TRBD2 (6 bases). CDR3 size: 15 residues. Germline CDR1 and CDR2: SGHVS and FNYEAQ. V lost 4 bases and J 0 bases, leaving 12 bases between the germline ends. CDR3 sequence reads: CASSSRAGYQETQYL. The CDR3 DNA follows: TGTGCCAGCAGCTCCCGAGCGGGCTACCAAGAGACCCAGTACTTA.

The sample holds many counts of this clonotype. J is TRBJ2-1 and V is TRBV7-2; D is unclear. CDR1 SGHTA and CDR2 FQGNSA come from the germline V gene. Trimming removed 4 bases at V and 3 bases at J, with 22 bases between. The CDR3 has 18 residues. CDR3 bases: TGTGCCAGCAGCTCTACTCGCGGCCTACGGAACCTCTACAATGAGCAGTTCTTC. Protein: CASSSTRGLRNLYNEQFF.

The chain joins TRBV12-3 or TRBV12-4 to TRBJ1-1; 7 bases align to TRBD1. V lost 2 bases and J lost 4; bases outside the gene matches: 16. The CDR3 covers 18 residues. The CDR3 spells CASSLKKLAGGLSTEAFF. As DNA, the CDR3 is TGTGCCAGCAGTTTAAAGAAGCTGGCAGGGGGTTTGTCCACTGAAGCTTTCTTT.

This chain joins TRBV5-8 and TRBJ2-7; possibly TRBD1 or TRBD2 for D (6 bases each). Between the trimmed V and J ends, which lost 4 bases and 6 bases, there was a span of 14 bases. The germline CDR1 and CDR2 sequences are SGHTS and YDEGEE. This CDR3 spans 13 amino acids. CDR3 amino acids: CASSPWGAGEQYF. In DNA, the CDR3 is TGTGCCAGCAGCCCCTGGGGGGCTGGCGAGCAGTACTTC.

The rearrangement uses TRBV2 and TRBJ2-3; 10 bases fit TRBD1. The CDR3 is 14 amino acids. After removal of 5 bases from V and 6 bases from J, the junction contained 5 bases not matched to a gene. CDR1 SNHLY and CDR2 FYNNEI come from the germline V gene. The CDR3 here is CASSFDRGLDTQYF. In nucleotides, the CDR3 is TGTGCCAGCAGTTTTGACAGGGGGCTCGATACGCAGTATTTT. Together with reference TRBV2 and TRBJ2-3, the CDR3 gives the full variable domain: EPEVTQTPSHQVTQMGQEVILRCVPISNHLYFYWYRQILGQKVEFLVSFYNNEISEKSEIFDDQFSVERPDGSNFTLKIRSTKLEDSAMYFCASSFDRGLDTQYFGPGTRLTVL.

In the case of this clonotype: With a much larger clone just one base away, this may be a read error. This chain links TRBV7-3 with TRBJ2-6; no clear D. Per the germline V gene, CDR1 is SGHTA and CDR2 is FQGTGA. The CDR3 extends over 16 amino acids. CDR3 sequence reads: CACSLSADSGANVLTF. CDR3 DNA: TGTGCCTGCAGCTTATCGGCAGACTCTGGGGCCAACGTCCTGACTTTC.

A few counts support this clonotype. Being one base from a much bigger clone, this may be a read error. The chain uses TRBV7-2 and TRBJ2-3; D might be TRBD2 (6 bases). V was trimmed by 5 bases and J by 1 base, leaving 16 bases between them. CDR3 size: 16 residues. The germline V gene encodes CDR1 SGHTA and CDR2 FQGNSA. The CDR3 sequence is CASSHPGRDGTDTQYF. The CDR3 DNA reads TGTGCCAGCAGCCACCCGGGGCGGGATGGCACAGATACGCAGTATTTT.

The chain is built from TRBV20-1 and TRBJ2-3, with D uncertain. The CDR3 consists of 12 residues. CDR1 is DFQATT and CDR2 is SNEGSKA in the germline V gene (reference sequence). This chain's CDR3 is CRSGSSPYTQYF. CDR3 bases: TGCAGGTCAGGATCAAGCCCGTATACGCAGTATTTT.

This clonotype has ten or more counts. The V and J genes are TRBV7-3 and TRBJ2-3; D unclear. V was pared by 5 bases and J by 0 bases, with 18 bases between. The CDR3 consists of 17 residues. Germline CDR1 is SGHTA and CDR2 is FQGTGA. Here the CDR3 DNA reads TGTGCCAGCAGCCCACTTCCTGGATTGTCTAGCACAGATACGCAGTATTTT. Translated, it gives CASSPLPGLSSTDTQYF.

This clonotype was seen only a few times. The genes are TRBV11-2 and TRBJ1-1, with D maybe TRBD1 (6 bases). CDR1 is SGHAT and CDR2 is FQNNGV in the germline V gene. The V end lost 1 base, the J end lost 5 bases, and 14 bases lay between the germline ends. The CDR3 totals 15 residues. The CDR3 region has the DNA TGTGCCAGCAGCTTAGCCGGACAGACGGGGACTGAAGCTTTCTTT. This sequence encodes CASSLAGQTGTEAFF. Full variable domain (outside the CDR3, taken from reference TRBV11-2 and TRBJ1-1): EAGVAQSPRYKIIEKRQSVAFWCNPISGHATLYWYQQILGQGPKLLIQFQNNGVVDDSQLPKDRFSAERLKGVDSTLKIQPAKLEDSAVYLCASSLAGQTGTEAFFGQGTRLTVV.

V is TRBV12-3 or TRBV12-4 and J is TRBJ2-1; 10 nucleotides line up with TRBD2. Trimming took 8 bases from V and 2 from J; bases not matched to a gene: 6. This CDR3 has 15 residues. CDR3 region: CASFHSGGTYNEQFF. The CDR3 DNA reads TGTGCCAGCTTCCATAGCGGGGGGACCTACAATGAGCAGTTCTTC.

This clonotype was counted many times. V and J are TRBV12-3 or TRBV12-4 and TRBJ1-2; D might be TRBD1 (5 bases). The germline V and J ends were trimmed by 0 bases and 2 bases, with 25 bases remaining between them. CDR3 length: 20 residues. CDR3: CASSLAGLLAGGEKNYGYTF. DNA of the CDR3: TGTGCCAGCAGTTTAGCGGGGCTCCTCGCGGGGGGGGAAAAAAACTATGGCTACACCTTC.

As regards this clonotype: A much larger clone lies a single base off, so this may be a read error. This chain links TRBV7-2 with TRBJ1-1; D is possibly TRBD1 (5 bases). From germline, CDR1 is SGHTA and CDR2 FQGNSA. The CDR3 loop spans 13 amino acids. CDR3 bases: TGTGCCAGAAGCTTAATGGGGGTGTCTGAAGCTTTCTTT. Translation: CARSLMGVSEAFF.

V is TRBV10-3 and J is TRBJ2-5; 10 nucleotides line up with TRBD2. Germline CDR1 reads ENHRY; CDR2 reads SYGVKD. The CDR3 covers 15 residues. The ends lost 3 bases at V and 5 bases at J; junction bases unmatched: 6. CDR3: CAISEERGGDETQYF. CDR3 nucleotides: TGTGCCATCAGTGAAGAGCGGGGGGGCGATGAGACCCAGTACTTC.

V gene TRBV4-2 combines with J gene TRBJ2-2; no definite D call. Between the trimmed V and J ends, which lost 0 bases and 1 base, there was a span of 3 bases. Germline V gene data show CDR1 as LGHNA and CDR2 as YNFKEQ. There are 14 residues in the CDR3. CDR3 coding DNA: TGTGCCAGCAGCCAAGACAGGAACACCGGGGAGCTGTTTTTT. Its translation is CASSQDRNTGELFF.

This clonotype has a single count. V is TRBV20-1 and J is TRBJ2-7; 12 positions agree with TRBD2. Germline loops: CDR1 DFQATT, CDR2 SNEGSKA (reference sequence). The CDR3 sequence is 17 residues long. Trimming took 1 base from V and 9 from J; bases not matched to a gene: 16. The CDR3 region is CSARVLAGGKTFWGQYF. For the CDR3, the DNA is TGCAGTGCTAGAGTGCTAGCGGGGGGGAAAACCTTTTGGGGGCAGTACTTC.